The 10 T cell receptor beta chains below all came from one sample that was sequenced in a study of blood T cell repertoires in COVID-19. Assay: immunoSEQ multiplex PCR; the TCRdb copy retains only in-frame clones and omits some. This table holds roughly 100,000 clones, approximately 86% found once. Input material: peripheral blood. The receptors were gathered from a man aged 50 to 60 with active or convalescent COVID-19.

V and J are TRBV24-1 and TRBJ2-1; 8 positions agree with TRBD1. V shed 2 bases and J 6 bases; nucleotides not matched to a gene: 14. The CDR3 consists of 18 residues. Germline lookup yields CDR1 KGHDR and CDR2 SFDVKD. This CDR3 reads CATSDSILQGALGNEQFF. As DNA, the CDR3 is TGTGCCACCAGTGATTCCATTCTTCAGGGGGCGCTTGGCAATGAGCAGTTCTTC.

This clone occurred once. The chain couples TRBV29-1 to TRBJ2-3, with 11 bases fitting TRBD2. V lost 4 bases and J lost 0; bases outside the gene matches: 12. Looked up from germline, CDR1 is SQVTM and CDR2 is ANQGSEA. The CDR3 sequence is 18 residues long. CDR3 nucleotides: TGCAGCGTTGTTCGGGTTAGCGGGGGGGTTTCTAGCACAGATACGCAGTATTTT. As protein: CSVVRVSGGVSSTDTQYF.

The rearrangement uses TRBV27 and TRBJ2-7; 8 positions agree with TRBD1. The CDR3 spans 13 residues. The junction had 3 bases not matched to a gene; V was cut back by 5 bases and J by 3 bases. Germline V gene lookup returns CDR1 MNHEY and CDR2 SMNVEV (reference sequence). CDR3 coding DNA: TGTGCCAGCAGTCGACAGGGGCTCTACGAGCAGTACTTC. Translating it yields CASSRQGLYEQYF.

The CDR3 loop reads CASSVSGGTYNEQFF. DNA for the CDR3: TGTGCCAGCAGCGTTTCAGGGGGGACCTACAATGAGCAGTTCTTC. This chain links TRBV7-2 with TRBJ2-1; D is perhaps TRBD1 (7 bases). Germline-derived CDR1 and CDR2 are SGHTA and FQGNSA. The CDR3 has 15 residues. V was cut by 5 bases and J by 2 bases, with 13 bases left in between.

This sequence joins TRBV7-9 and TRBJ1-4; D uncertain. The CDR3 extends over 15 amino acids. The V gene lost 4 bases and the J gene lost 5 bases, with 14 bases spanning the gap. The germline gives CDR1 SEHNR, CDR2 FQNEAQ (reference sequence). Here the CDR3 reads CASSSPWQNNEKLFF. The CDR3 DNA reads as TGTGCCAGCAGCTCACCTTGGCAGAACAATGAAAAACTGTTTTTT.

The chain recombines TRBV3-1 (or the pseudogene TRBV3-2) with TRBJ2-2; D gene ambiguous. The V end lost 4 bases, the J end lost 6 bases, and 12 bases lay between the germline ends. CDR1 and CDR2 (germline): LGHDT, YNNKEL (reference sequence). This CDR3 has 14 residues. The CDR3 nucleotides read TGTGCCAGCAGCCTCTCTGGTAGCCCCGGGGAGCTGTTTTTT. It translates to CASSLSGSPGELFF.

DNA of the CDR3: TGTGCCAGCAGTGAAACCCCCGGGACAGCCCAGTACTTC. It yields the protein CASSETPGTAQYF. The rearrangement uses TRBV6-1 and TRBJ2-5; 7 nucleotides agree with TRBD1. V lost 2 bases and J lost 9; bases outside the gene matches: 6. The germline V gene encodes CDR1 MNHNS and CDR2 SASEGT. The CDR3 spans 13 residues.

Turning to this clone: Additional DNA sequences in this sample encode the identical CDR3. The CDR3, as DNA: TGTGCCAGCAGCTTTAGCCGCACAGATACGCAGTATTTT. It codes for CASSFSRTDTQYF. This chain connects TRBV7-2 to TRBJ2-3; unclear D gene. This CDR3 region has 13 residues. Germline lookup yields CDR1 SGHTA and CDR2 FQGNSA. V lost 3 bases to trimming and J lost 1 base, with 5 bases between them.

The chain joins TRBV7-2 to TRBJ2-5, with 13 bases lining up with TRBD2. The CDR3 is 14 amino acids. Germline lookup yields CDR1 SGHTA and CDR2 FQGNSA. V trimming: 5 bases; J trimming: 6 bases; junction bases outside the gene matches: 3. CDR3 nucleotide sequence: TGTGCCAGCAGCAGGACTAGCGGGGGAAAGACCCAGTACTTC. Encoded protein: CASSRTSGGKTQYF.

This clone was detected only a few times. The chain is built from TRBV28 and TRBJ2-2, with 9 bases identical to TRBD1. Germline V CDR1 and CDR2: MDHEN, SYDVKM. CDR3 length equals 15 residues. Trimming cost V 3 bases and J 4 bases; bases outside gene matches: 3. The CDR3 loop is CASSLATGGTGELFF. In DNA, the CDR3 is TGTGCCAGCAGTTTGGCGACAGGGGGCACCGGGGAGCTGTTTTTT.